The 28 T cell receptor beta chains given below trace back to one sample, sequenced in a study of CD8 T cells in ankylosing spondylitis. Study results and caveats: Blood from ankylosing spondylitis patients appeared to carry a characteristic roughly eight-variant TCR beta motif.

No antigens are known for them. From the 5' RACE reads, TCRdb called clonotypes with MiXCR, one entry per CDR3 protein. The table has 700,000 to 1,000,000 distinct CDR3 sequences, approximately 12% seen once. The source material was blood, either unsorted or a sorted T cell fraction (not recorded which). The source is a male donor with ankylosing spondylitis.

This clonotype was observed many times. The V call is TRBV6-1, the J call TRBJ2-2; 7 bases are shared with TRBD2. CDR1 is MNHNS, CDR2 SASEGT, per germline. This CDR3 has 14 residues. With V trimmed by 8 bases and J by 5 bases, 8 bases remained unmatched. CDR3 bases: TGTGCCAGCGTCCCATTGCGGGGGACCGGGGAGCTGTTTTTT. It specifies CASVPLRGTGELFF.

This clonotype was seen more than once but under ten times. This rearrangement joins TRBV5-5 to TRBJ1-1; D might be TRBD1 (5 bases). V lost 1 base, J lost 0 bases, and 10 bases lay in between. Looked up from germline, CDR1 is SGHKS and CDR2 is YYEKEE (reference sequence). The CDR3 totals 15 residues. The CDR3 spells CASSLRGRLNTEAFF. CDR3 bases: TGTGCCAGCAGCTTGAGGGGACGCTTGAACACTGAAGCTTTCTTT.

This clonotype was seen more than once but under ten times. V usage is TRBV28 and J usage is TRBJ1-2; a possible D gene is TRBD1 (6 bases). Trimming cost V 2 bases and J 9 bases, with 7 bases left between them. Germline assignment: CDR1 MDHEN and CDR2 SYDVKM. The CDR3 runs 11 residues. The CDR3 sequence is CASSLGQSYTF. In nucleotides, the CDR3 is TGTGCCAGCAGTTTAGGACAGAGCTACACCTTC.

CDR3 sequence: CASLRGRARAGGYTF. CDR3 bases: TGTGCCAGCTTGAGGGGCAGGGCGAGGGCTGGTGGCTACACCTTC. The chain is built from TRBV5-6 and TRBJ1-2; D may be TRBD1 (5 bases). V lost 7 bases, J lost 7 bases, and 23 bases lay in between. Germline CDR1 is SGHDT and CDR2 is YYEEEE. This CDR3 comprises 15 residues.

This clonotype was found many times. The rearrangement joins TRBV5-1 to TRBJ1-3; no definite D call. Per germline, CDR1 SGHRS and CDR2 YFSETQ. This CDR3 is 14 amino acids long. V was shortened by 0 bases and J by 2 bases, with 6 bases between the two germline ends. The CDR3 reads CASSLEGTGNTIYF. CDR3 nucleotides: TGCGCCAGCAGCTTGGAAGGGACTGGAAACACCATATATTTT.

V gene TRBV9 combines with J gene TRBJ1-2, with D maybe TRBD1 (6 bases). Trimming removed 3 bases from V and 7 bases from J, with 16 bases in between. Germline-derived CDR1 and CDR2 are SGDLS and YYNGEE. The CDR3 is 14 residues long. The DNA for the CDR3 is TGTGCCAGCAGCGCGAGGGGGGTTTGGAGTGGCTACACCTTC. Translation gives CASSARGVWSGYTF.

This clonotype showed up many times. V and J are TRBV25-1 and TRBJ1-2; 7 nucleotides align to TRBD1. The germline V gene encodes CDR1 MGHDK and CDR2 SYGVNS. This CDR3 comprises 14 residues. Trimming at V came to 10 bases and at J to 0 bases, leaving 8 bases not matched to a gene. The CDR3 DNA sequence: TGTGCCAACCGAGACAGGGTAGCTAACTATGGCTACACCTTC. Translation gives CANRDRVANYGYTF.

The chain carries TRBV5-1 and TRBJ2-5; D is uncertain. Germline V gene data show CDR1 as SGHRS and CDR2 as YFSETQ. Trimming cost V 2 bases and J 1 base, with 9 bases left between them. CDR3 length: 14 residues. CDR3 nucleotide sequence: TGCGCCAGCAGCTTAGGATATACCCAAGAGACCCAGTACTTC. It yields the protein CASSLGYTQETQYF.

J is TRBJ2-3 and V is TRBV6-2 or TRBV6-3; 9 nucleotides match TRBD1. Trimming removed 6 bases from V and 7 bases from J; junction bases left unmatched: 8. This CDR3 has 14 amino acids. Germline CDR1 and CDR2: MNHEY and SVGEGT. The CDR3 sequence: CASSLWTGENTQYF. The CDR3, as DNA: TGTGCCAGCAGCCTTTGGACAGGGGAAAATACGCAGTATTTT.

This clonotype was seen a few times. The chain employs TRBV5-1 and TRBJ2-1; TRBD1 might be the D (6 bases). Trimming took off 0 bases at V and 4 bases at J, with 14 bases between the two ends. CDR3 length: 16 amino acids. From germline, CDR1 is SGHRS and CDR2 YFSETQ. Here the CDR3 reads CASSLGYRGGYNEQFF. The CDR3 DNA is TGCGCCAGCAGCTTGGGGTATAGAGGGGGATACAATGAGCAGTTCTTC. The variable domain in full, with the rest retrieved from reference TRBV5-1 and TRBJ2-1, is KAGVTQTPRYLIKTRGQQVTLSCSPISGHRSVSWYQQTPGQGLQFLFEYFSETQRNKGNFPGRFSGRQFSNSRSEMNVSTLELGDSALYLCASSLGYRGGYNEQFFGPGTRLTVL.

The chain couples TRBV6-1 to TRBJ1-3; possible D gene TRBD1, 5 bases. Germline V gives CDR1 MNHNS, CDR2 SASEGT. V was shortened by 6 bases and J by 2 bases, with 11 bases between the two germline ends. CDR3 length equals 14 residues. The CDR3 nucleotides read TGTGCCAGCAGAAAAGGGACGCCTGGAAACACCATATATTTT. Amino acids: CASRKGTPGNTIYF.

The chain is built from TRBV29-1 and TRBJ1-1, with no clear D. The germline V gene encodes CDR1 SQVTM and CDR2 ANQGSEA. V lost 7 bases to trimming and J lost 3 bases, with 15 bases between them. The CDR3 sequence is 13 residues long. CDR3 amino acids: CSAAPGRDTEAFF. DNA for the CDR3: TGCAGCGCGGCCCCTGGGCGGGACACTGAAGCTTTCTTT.

This chain uses TRBV20-1 with TRBJ2-7; TRBD1 or TRBD2 may be the D gene (5 bases each). This CDR3 has 13 amino acids. Germline lookup yields CDR1 DFQATT and CDR2 SNEGSKA (reference sequence). Trimming removed 3 bases at V and 5 bases at J, with 14 bases between. In DNA form, the CDR3 reads TGCAGTGCTAGTCGGGGCCCTGGAGACGAGCAGTACTTC. Translating gives CSASRGPGDEQYF.

This clonotype has a count of ten or more. The chain has TRBV29-1 and TRBJ1-1, with 7 bases identical to TRBD1. J gave up 4 bases and V 2 bases, and 7 bases lay outside the gene matches. In germline, CDR1 is SQVTM, CDR2 ANQGSEA. The CDR3 runs 14 residues. CDR3 bases: TGCAGCGTTGAAAGAGGACAGGTGGGCACTGAAGCTTTCTTT. Its translation: CSVERGQVGTEAFF.

This clonotype has a handful of counts. This sequence joins TRBV11-2 and TRBJ2-3, with TRBD1 matching 8 bases. The germline CDR1 and CDR2 sequences are SGHAT and FQNNGV. This CDR3 contains 17 residues. With 0 bases clipped from V and 5 bases from J, the junction kept 10 bases outside the gene matches. The CDR3 region is CASSLEALQGAGDTQYF. The CDR3 DNA is TGTGCCAGCAGCTTAGAAGCTTTGCAGGGGGCAGGAGATACGCAGTATTTT.

The V and J genes are TRBV5-8 and TRBJ2-3; the D call may be TRBD1 or TRBD2 (6 bases each). CDR1 is SGHTS and CDR2 is YDEGEE in the germline V gene. Trimming removed 3 bases at V and 2 bases at J, with 16 bases between. The CDR3 covers 16 residues. The CDR3 DNA sequence: TGTGCCAGCAGCTCCCTCGTAGGGGGGAACACAGATACGCAGTATTTT. This gives the protein CASSSLVGGNTDTQYF.

This clonotype was counted between two and nine times. The chain combines TRBV20-1 with TRBJ1-6; weak D call: TRBD1 (6 bases). In germline, CDR1 is DFQATT, CDR2 SNEGSKA (reference sequence). V was shortened by 0 bases and J by 8 bases, with 14 bases between the two germline ends. The CDR3 has 15 amino acids. The CDR3 region is CSARDRRQGHSPLHF. CDR3 nucleotide sequence: TGCAGTGCTAGAGATCGAAGGCAGGGGCATTCACCCCTCCACTTT.

As to this clonotype: Compared with germline, one end of the junction differs, possibly owing to a read error. J is TRBJ2-2 and V is TRBV20-1; D might be TRBD2 (5 bases). The V gene's germline CDR1 is DFQATT and CDR2 SNEGSKA (reference sequence). CDR3 length: 13 residues. The CDR3 nucleotides are TGCAGTGCTATTACCCCGGTCACCGGGGAGCTGTATTTT. Translating gives CSAITPVTGELYF.

This clonotype was seen a handful of times. The chain employs TRBV20-1 and TRBJ2-5; D might be TRBD2 (7 bases). CDR3 size: 12 residues. Germline CDR1 reads DFQATT; CDR2 reads SNEGSKA (reference sequence). Deletions cut 6 bases from V and 5 bases from J, with 13 bases between. CDR3 bases: TGCAGTGCGGGGGGGCGCGTGGAGACCCAGTACTTC. Protein product: CSAGGRVETQYF.

This clonotype showed up many times. This chain connects TRBV20-1 to TRBJ2-7; 15 bases match TRBD2. V was pared by 6 bases and J by 5 bases, with 2 bases of the junction left unmatched. The CDR3 has 13 residues. Germline CDR1 and CDR2: DFQATT and SNEGSKA (reference sequence). Written as DNA, the CDR3 is TGCAGTGCGGGACTAGCGGGAGGAAACGAGCAGTACTTC. The encoded protein is CSAGLAGGNEQYF.

This clonotype was recorded a few times. This chain connects TRBV10-3 to TRBJ1-5; tentatively, D is TRBD1 (6 bases). The germline V and J ends were trimmed by 10 bases and 5 bases, with 18 bases remaining between them. This CDR3 region has 14 residues. Germline-derived CDR1 and CDR2 are ENHRY and SYGVKD. The CDR3 protein is CATQGAGQYQPQHF. Written as DNA, the CDR3 is TGTGCCACCCAAGGGGCGGGACAATATCAGCCCCAGCATTTT.

This clonotype was seen more than once but under ten times. The gene calls are TRBV12-3 or TRBV12-4 and TRBJ1-4; D uncertain. The length of the CDR3 is 11 residues. The V end lost 7 bases, the J end lost 8 bases, and 8 bases lay between the germline ends. DNA of the CDR3: TGTGCCAGCACCCCAAAGGAAAAACTGTTTTTT. This translates into CASTPKEKLFF.

This clonotype was seen a handful of times. V usage is TRBV7-6 and J usage is TRBJ2-1; TRBD2 agrees at 7 bases. V lost 0 bases and J lost 4; bases outside the gene matches: 3. Germline assignment: CDR1 SGHVS and CDR2 FNYEAQ. The CDR3 is 15 amino acids. The CDR3 nucleotides are TGTGCCAGCAGCTTAGCAGCGGGAATATACAATGAGCAGTTCTTC. This codes for CASSLAAGIYNEQFF.

This clonotype has more than one count but fewer than ten. V and J are TRBV2 and TRBJ2-7; D is ambiguous. CDR1 is SNHLY, CDR2 FYNNEI, per germline. V was trimmed by 5 bases and J by 5 bases, leaving 13 bases between them. The CDR3 consists of 13 residues. In DNA form, the CDR3 reads TGTGCCAGCAGTTTGGAGCTCCGCCACGAGCAGTACTTC. It translates to CASSLELRHEQYF.

This clonotype was found a few times. The chain recombines TRBV7-8 with TRBJ1-5; no reliable D call. CDR1 is SGHVS, CDR2 FQNEAQ, per germline. The V and J ends lost 3 bases and 0 bases respectively, with 18 bases between them. CDR3 length: 18 amino acids. CDR3 sequence (DNA): TGTGCCAGCAGCTTGGCCACTCAAGCCCGTCCTAGCAATCAGCCCCAGCATTTT. It is translated as CASSLATQARPSNQPQHF.

The table lists this clonotype with a few counts. This sequence joins TRBV5-1 and TRBJ2-1; a weak D match, TRBD2 (6 bases). Germline V gene sequence: CDR1 SGHRS, CDR2 YFSETQ. The CDR3 consists of 15 residues. With 4 bases removed from V and 9 bases from J, the gap between germline ends came to 20 bases. The CDR3 reads CASSPLAGRLGEQFF. CDR3 bases: TGCGCCAGCAGCCCCCTCGCAGGGAGGCTAGGTGAGCAGTTCTTC.

The V and J genes are TRBV29-1 and TRBJ2-5, with 8 nucleotides matching TRBD2. After removal of 0 bases from V and 5 bases from J, the junction contained 11 bases not matched to a gene. The CDR3 spans 16 residues. Germline V CDR1 and CDR2: SQVTM, ANQGSEA. The CDR3 here is CSVEDVAGRAGETQYF. CDR3 sequence (DNA): TGCAGCGTTGAAGACGTGGCCGGGAGGGCAGGGGAGACCCAGTACTTC.

V gene TRBV5-5 combines with J gene TRBJ1-6; 8 bases agree with TRBD1. This CDR3 contains 15 residues. Germline values: CDR1 SGHKS, CDR2 YYEKEE (reference sequence). The ends lost 2 bases at V and 10 bases at J; junction bases unmatched: 8. CDR3 sequence reads: CASSFLTGAESPLHF. DNA for the CDR3: TGTGCCAGCAGCTTCCTGACAGGGGCCGAATCACCCCTCCACTTT.